One sample yielded the 32 T cell receptor beta chains listed below, sequenced in a study of blood T cell repertoires in COVID-19. Here immunoSEQ multiplex PCR was the method, and the copy in TCRdb shows in-frame clones only, minus some. The repertoire holds roughly 39,000 clones, 85% seen once, with 4% to 5% in the top ten. The sample was peripheral blood. These receptors were collected from a man in his sixties with acute or convalescent COVID-19.

This chain links TRBV19 with TRBJ2-1, with 7 nucleotides matching TRBD1. The V segment lost 1 base and the J segment 2 bases; nucleotides outside the gene matches: 5. The CDR3 sequence is 16 residues long. From germline, CDR1 is LNHDA and CDR2 SQIVND (reference sequence). The CDR3 protein is CASSIGGQLTYNEQFF. The CDR3 DNA is TGTGCCAGTAGTATAGGGGGACAGTTGACCTACAATGAGCAGTTCTTC.

V usage is TRBV27 and J usage is TRBJ2-7; 8 bases are shared with TRBD2. The CDR3 loop spans 14 amino acids. CDR1 and CDR2 from the germline V gene are MNHEY and SMNVEV (reference sequence). V was clipped by 8 bases and J by 7 bases; unmatched bases: 13. In nucleotides, the CDR3 is TGTGCCAGCGCTAGACTAGCGACTACGGCGGAGCAGTACTTC. Translated: CASARLATTAEQYF.

This sequence joins TRBV14 and TRBJ1-2; a possible D gene is TRBD1 (5 bases). CDR1 is SGHDN, CDR2 FVKESK, per germline. The V end lost 3 bases, the J end lost 7 bases, and 15 bases lay between the germline ends. This CDR3 has 14 amino acids. CDR3: CASSQNRDSLGYTF. The CDR3 DNA is TGTGCCAGCAGCCAGAACCGGGACTCCCTTGGCTACACCTTC.

J is TRBJ1-5 and V is TRBV21-1. TRBV21-1 is a documented pseudogene. The CDR3 spans 13 residues. CDR3 sequence reads: CASSSRGKEPQHF. The CDR3 DNA reads TGTGCCAGCAGCTCTCGCGGTAAGGAGCCCCAGCATTTT.

The chain recombines TRBV11-2 with TRBJ2-5; 9 nucleotides line up with TRBD1. V lost 5 bases, J lost 5 bases, and 6 bases stayed unmatched. Germline values: CDR1 SGHAT, CDR2 FQNNGV. The CDR3 covers 14 residues. CDR3 sequence reads: CASSPGTGRETQYF. CDR3 nucleotide sequence: TGTGCCAGCAGCCCGGGGACAGGGCGGGAGACCCAGTACTTC. Based on the CDR3 plus reference TRBV11-2 and TRBJ2-5, the full variable domain is EAGVAQSPRYKIIEKRQSVAFWCNPISGHATLYWYQQILGQGPKLLIQFQNNGVVDDSQLPKDRFSAERLKGVDSTLKIQPAKLEDSAVYLCASSPGTGRETQYFGPGTRLLVL.

The rearrangement links TRBV28 to TRBJ2-3; 11 bases are a match to TRBD2. Trimming removed 2 bases from V and 5 bases from J; junction bases left unmatched: 3. The CDR3 length is 15 residues. In germline, CDR1 is MDHEN, CDR2 SYDVKM. The CDR3 coding sequence is TGTGCCAGCAGTTTAGGACTAGCGGGTATAGATACGCAGTATTTT. It specifies CASSLGLAGIDTQYF. Full variable domain (remainder filled in from reference TRBV28 and TRBJ2-3): DVKVTQSSRYLVKRTGEKVFLECVQDMDHENMFWYRQDPGLGLRLIYFSYDVKMKEKGDIPEGYSVSREKKERFSLILESASTNQTSMYLCASSLGLAGIDTQYFGPGTRLTVL.

The chain is built from TRBV7-8 and TRBJ1-2; possible D gene TRBD1, 6 bases. Trimming stripped 6 bases from V and 4 bases from J, with 9 bases between. CDR1 SGHVS and CDR2 FQNEAQ come from the germline V gene. The CDR3 has 12 residues. The CDR3 sequence: CASRGAGYGYTF. For the CDR3, the DNA is TGTGCCAGCAGGGGGGCGGGCTATGGCTACACCTTC.

This clone came up a few times. The V and J genes are TRBV5-1 and TRBJ2-3; 11 positions agree with TRBD2. The length of the CDR3 is 18 residues. Germline V gene sequence: CDR1 SGHRS, CDR2 YFSETQ. V was pared by 4 bases and J by 6 bases, with 16 bases of the junction left unmatched. CDR3 region: CASSPTWNRLAGLDTQYF. The DNA of the CDR3 is TGCGCCAGCAGCCCGACTTGGAACCGACTAGCGGGGTTGGATACGCAGTATTTT.

This clone came up once. This sequence joins TRBV11-2 and TRBJ2-1; TRBD1 aligns across 11 bases. The V gene's germline CDR1 is SGHAT and CDR2 FQNNGV. The trim removed 8 bases at V and 14 bases at J, leaving 14 bases unmatched. The CDR3 is 14 residues long. Here the CDR3 DNA reads TGTGCCAGCCAAATGCTCCCTGGGACAGGGGGAAAGTTCTTC. Amino acids: CASQMLPGTGGKFF.

This chain links TRBV6-5 with TRBJ1-6; weak D call: TRBD1 (5 bases). The germline V gene encodes CDR1 MNHEY and CDR2 SVGAGI. This CDR3 contains 12 residues. Trimming left V 7 bases short and J 8 bases short, with 9 bases between. CDR3 residues: CASTGGYSPLHF. In DNA, the CDR3 is TGTGCCAGCACCGGGGGGTATTCACCCCTCCACTTT.

The chain has TRBV9 and TRBJ2-5; D uncertain. V was shortened by 0 bases and J by 5 bases, with 17 bases between the two germline ends. CDR1 and CDR2 from the germline V gene are SGDLS and YYNGEE. CDR3 length: 16 residues. CDR3 in DNA: TGTGCCAGCAGCGTAGTAATAGGTGGAGATCTGGAGACCCAGTACTTC. This gives the protein CASSVVIGGDLETQYF. Looking up the rest from reference TRBV9 and TRBJ2-5 gives the full variable domain: DSGVTQTPKHLITATGQRVTLRCSPRSGDLSVYWYQQSLDQGLQFLIQYYNGEERAKGNILERFSAQQFPDLHSELNLSSLELGDSALYFCASSVVIGGDLETQYFGPGTRLLVL.

The chain joins TRBV2 to TRBJ2-1, with 13 bases aligning to TRBD2. Trimming removed 6 bases from V and 5 bases from J; junction bases left unmatched: 1. In germline, CDR1 is SNHLY, CDR2 FYNNEI. The length of the CDR3 is 14 residues. The CDR3 sequence is CASRGLAGNNEQFF. The CDR3, as DNA: TGTGCCAGCAGGGGACTAGCGGGGAACAATGAGCAGTTCTTC.

This chain links TRBV6-5 with TRBJ2-3, with D uncertain. V was clipped by 4 bases and J by 2 bases, with 10 bases between them. The CDR3 has 14 residues. Germline V gives CDR1 MNHEY, CDR2 SVGAGI. For the CDR3, the DNA is TGTGCCAGCAGTTGGGCCCGAGACACAGATACGCAGTATTTT. It translates to CASSWARDTDTQYF.

V is TRBV6-1 and J is TRBJ2-2; D possibly corresponds to TRBD2 (6 bases). V was clipped by 2 bases and J by 4 bases, with 14 bases between them. Germline loops: CDR1 MNHNS, CDR2 SASEGT. The CDR3 has 16 residues. The CDR3 DNA follows: TGTGCCAGCAGTGAAATTGGAGGGGCCGGCACCGGGGAGCTGTTTTTT. As protein: CASSEIGGAGTGELFF.

V gene TRBV4-2 combines with J gene TRBJ2-7, with D maybe TRBD1 (6 bases). V was shortened by 1 base and J by 0 bases, with 10 bases between the two germline ends. The CDR3 extends over 15 amino acids. Germline V lookup: CDR1 LGHNA, CDR2 YNFKEQ. This chain's CDR3 is CASSQAWDNSYEQYF. CDR3 sequence (DNA): TGTGCCAGCAGCCAAGCGTGGGACAACTCCTACGAGCAGTACTTC.

The V and J genes are TRBV4-2 and TRBJ2-3, with a tentative D call TRBD2 (6 bases). This CDR3 spans 13 amino acids. V shed 0 bases and J shed 6 bases, with 7 bases lying between them. Germline assignment: CDR1 LGHNA and CDR2 YNFKEQ. CDR3 region: CASSQDGGDTQYF. The CDR3, as DNA: TGTGCCAGCAGCCAAGACGGAGGGGATACGCAGTATTTT.

J is TRBJ2-3 and V is TRBV4-1, with 9 bases matching TRBD2. Germline-derived CDR1 and CDR2 are MGHRA and YSYEKL. V lost 4 bases, J lost 3 bases, and 8 bases stayed unmatched. This CDR3 comprises 16 residues. Written as DNA, the CDR3 is TGCGCCAGCAGCCCCGAGGCGGGGGGGCGAACAGATACGCAGTATTTT. Translating gives CASSPEAGGRTDTQYF.

V gene TRBV6-5 combines with J gene TRBJ2-3; 8 bases align to TRBD2. Germline CDR1 is MNHEY and CDR2 is SVGAGI. J lost 4 bases, V lost 6 bases, and 6 bases had no gene match. This CDR3 region has 14 residues. This CDR3 reads CASSPGGAADTQYF. The CDR3 bases are TGTGCCAGCAGCCCCGGGGGGGCCGCAGATACGCAGTATTTT.

V gene TRBV4-1 combines with J gene TRBJ1-2; 9 positions match TRBD1. Trimming at V came to 0 bases and at J to 7 bases, leaving 9 bases not matched to a gene. This CDR3 is 16 amino acids long. Germline lookup yields CDR1 MGHRA and CDR2 YSYEKL. The chain's CDR3 is CASSQEAPTGGAGYTF. The CDR3, as DNA: TGCGCCAGCAGCCAAGAGGCCCCCACAGGGGGCGCTGGCTACACCTTC.

This sequence joins TRBV9 and TRBJ1-5, with D perhaps matching TRBD1 (6 bases). Germline loops: CDR1 SGDLS, CDR2 YYNGEE. This CDR3 has 14 amino acids. V was trimmed by 0 bases and J by 3 bases, leaving 7 bases between them. CDR3: CASSVGDTNQPQHF. The CDR3 coding sequence is TGTGCCAGCAGCGTAGGGGACACCAATCAGCCCCAGCATTTT.

V and J are TRBV3-1 (or the pseudogene TRBV3-2) and TRBJ1-3; 8 nucleotides match TRBD1. CDR1 is LGHDT, CDR2 YNNKEL, per germline (reference sequence). Trimming cost V 4 bases and J 4 bases; bases outside gene matches: 9. The CDR3 loop spans 16 amino acids. The CDR3 loop is CASSLGQGVGGNTIYF. The DNA for the CDR3 is TGTGCCAGCAGCCTCGGACAGGGTGTAGGAGGAAACACCATATATTTT.

J is TRBJ2-1 and V is TRBV7-3, with D maybe TRBD2 (7 bases). Germline V gene data show CDR1 as SGHTA and CDR2 as FQGTGA. The ends were cut back, 4 bases at V and 7 bases at J, with 17 bases in the middle. CDR3 length equals 15 residues. The DNA for the CDR3 is TGTGCCAGCAGCTCCCGCGGGGGCAGTGGGAATGAGCAGTTCTTC. Encoded protein: CASSSRGGSGNEQFF.

This clone occurred once. The rearrangement links TRBV4-1 to TRBJ2-4; TRBD2 is a possible D gene (6 bases). The germline V gene encodes CDR1 MGHRA and CDR2 YSYEKL. The CDR3 runs 17 residues. Trimming took off 3 bases at V and 0 bases at J, with 15 bases between the two ends. CDR3 DNA sequence: TGCGCCAGCAGCCACCCCGGGGGAAGGGGAGCCAAAAACATTCAGTACTTC. This encodes CASSHPGGRGAKNIQYF.

The chain couples TRBV7-3 to TRBJ1-1, with 7 bases identical to TRBD1. Germline lookup yields CDR1 SGHTA and CDR2 FQGTGA. The CDR3 has 14 residues. The V and J ends lost 6 bases and 8 bases, in that order; junction bases with no gene match: 12. In DNA, the CDR3 is TGTGCCAGCAGACGGGACAGCGACTCCGTGGAAGCTTTCTTT. Its translation: CASRRDSDSVEAFF.

The J gene is TRBJ1-6, the V gene TRBV14; D not resolved. V dropped 0 bases and J dropped 4 bases, with 7 bases sitting between them. This CDR3 comprises 15 residues. Germline V gene data show CDR1 as SGHDN and CDR2 as FVKESK. DNA of the CDR3: TGTGCCAGCAGCCAAGACAGTAAGTATAATTCACCCCTCCACTTT. Protein product: CASSQDSKYNSPLHF.

The V call is TRBV11-2, the J call TRBJ2-2; 8 nucleotides agree with TRBD2. The length of the CDR3 is 17 residues. Germline V gives CDR1 SGHAT, CDR2 FQNNGV. V lost 7 bases to trimming and J lost 3 bases; unmatched junction nucleotides: 13. The CDR3, as DNA: TGTGCCAGCATCCAGGCGGGGGGCCTGGGGGACACCGGGGAGCTGTTTTTT. It yields the protein CASIQAGGLGDTGELFF.

The CDR3 DNA is TGTGCCAGCAGCTTATTGACACAATGGGATCAGCCCCAGCATTTT. Translated: CASSLLTQWDQPQHF. The V gene is TRBV7-4, the J gene TRBJ1-5; no definite D call. This CDR3 has 15 residues. With 2 bases removed from V and 5 bases from J, the gap between germline ends came to 13 bases. Germline V lookup: CDR1 SGHVT, CDR2 SQSDAQ.

The chain links TRBV7-2 to TRBJ2-3, with a tentative D call TRBD1 (6 bases). V lost 0 bases, J lost 0 bases, and 7 bases lay in between. The germline V gene has CDR1 SGHTA and CDR2 FQGNSA. The CDR3 runs 15 residues. For the CDR3, the DNA is TGTGCCAGCAGCTTAGCGGGGGCTAGCACAGATACGCAGTATTTT. This translates into CASSLAGASTDTQYF. The full variable domain, completed using reference TRBV7-2 and TRBJ2-3, is GAGVSQSPSNKVTEKGKDVELRCDPISGHTALYWYRQSLGQGLEFLIYFQGNSAPDKSGLPSDRFSAERTGGSVSTLTIQRTQQEDSAVYLCASSLAGASTDTQYFGPGTRLTVL.

The chain recombines TRBV7-2 with TRBJ2-7; 7 bases are a match to TRBD2. V lost 4 bases and J lost 6; bases outside the gene matches: 15. The CDR3 is 16 amino acids. Germline CDR1 reads SGHTA; CDR2 reads FQGNSA. DNA for the CDR3: TGTGCCAGCAGCTGGTGGGGGGGGACCTTCCTCGGCGAGCAGTACTTC. This encodes CASSWWGGTFLGEQYF.

This chain uses TRBV2 with TRBJ1-3; D gene ambiguous. The germline gives CDR1 SNHLY, CDR2 FYNNEI. V lost 4 bases to trimming and J lost 2 bases, with 6 bases between them. The CDR3 has 13 residues. CDR3: CASSAGTGNTIYF. CDR3 DNA sequence: TGTGCCAGCAGTGCGGGGACTGGAAACACCATATATTTT.

The chain recombines TRBV3-1 (or the pseudogene TRBV3-2) with TRBJ2-2; D is uncertain. V was clipped by 2 bases and J by 7 bases, with 11 bases between them. The CDR3 spans 14 residues. Germline CDR1 reads LGHDT; CDR2 reads YNNKEL (reference sequence). DNA of the CDR3: TGTGCCAGCAGCCAATCCCCGGGTGGCGGGGAGCTGTTTTTT. Translating gives CASSQSPGGGELFF.

The J gene is TRBJ2-3, the V gene TRBV6-5, with D perhaps TRBD2 (6 bases). This CDR3 region has 14 residues. V was pared by 8 bases and J by 6 bases, with 18 bases between. Germline V CDR1 and CDR2: MNHEY, SVGAGI. The CDR3 nucleotides read TGTGCCAGCCATAGGAGGGCGAACACGGATACGCAGTATTTT. This gives the protein CASHRRANTDTQYF.